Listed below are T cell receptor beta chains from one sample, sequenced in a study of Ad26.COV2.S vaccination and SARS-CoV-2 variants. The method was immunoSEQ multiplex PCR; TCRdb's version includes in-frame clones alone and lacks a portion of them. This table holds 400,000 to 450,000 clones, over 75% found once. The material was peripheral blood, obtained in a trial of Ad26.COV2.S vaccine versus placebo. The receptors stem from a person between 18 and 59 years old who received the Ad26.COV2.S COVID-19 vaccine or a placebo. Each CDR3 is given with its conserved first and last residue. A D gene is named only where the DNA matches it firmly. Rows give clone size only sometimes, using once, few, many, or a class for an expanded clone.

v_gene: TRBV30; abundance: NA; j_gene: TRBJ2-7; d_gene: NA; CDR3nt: TGTGCCTGGAGTCCTGGGGCGCCCTACGAGCAGTACTTC; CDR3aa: CAWSPGAPYEQYF
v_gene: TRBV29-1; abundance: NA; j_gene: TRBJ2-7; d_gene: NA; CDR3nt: TGCAGCGTTGCCACAGGGAACGAGCAGTACTTC; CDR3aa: CSVATGNEQYF
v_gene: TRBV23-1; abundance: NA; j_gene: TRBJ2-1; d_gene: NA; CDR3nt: TGCGCCAGCAGTCATTCCGGACGGGCGGGGTACAATGAGCAGTTCTTC; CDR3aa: CASSHSGRAGYNEQFF
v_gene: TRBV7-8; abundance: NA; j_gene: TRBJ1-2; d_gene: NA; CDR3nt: TGTGCCAGCAGCTCAAAACCCCGGGGGGGCTATGGCTACACCTTC; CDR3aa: CASSSKPRGGYGYTF
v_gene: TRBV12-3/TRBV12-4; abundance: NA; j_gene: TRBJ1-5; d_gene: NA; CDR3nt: TGTGCCAGCAGTTTGAACAGAAATCAGCCCCAGCATTTT; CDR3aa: CASSLNRNQPQHF
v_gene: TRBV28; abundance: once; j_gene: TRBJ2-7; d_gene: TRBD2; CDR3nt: TGTGCCAGCAGTGTACTAGCGGCTTCCTACGAGCAGTACTTC; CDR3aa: CASSVLAASYEQYF
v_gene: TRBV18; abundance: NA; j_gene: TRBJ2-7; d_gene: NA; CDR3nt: TGTGCCAGCTCTCCCGGGTCGATGGGGACCTACGAGCAGTACTTC; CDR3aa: CASSPGSMGTYEQYF
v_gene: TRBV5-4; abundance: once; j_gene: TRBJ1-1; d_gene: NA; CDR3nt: TGTGCCAGCAGCTTGGATCCGCGGAGGCAGAACACTGAAGCTTTCTTT; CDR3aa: CASSLDPRRQNTEAFF
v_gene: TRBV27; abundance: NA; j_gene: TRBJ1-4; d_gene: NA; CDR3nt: TGTGCCAGCAGTGACCAGCCCAGGGAAAGTAGTGAAAAACTGTTTTTT; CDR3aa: CASSDQPRESSEKLFF
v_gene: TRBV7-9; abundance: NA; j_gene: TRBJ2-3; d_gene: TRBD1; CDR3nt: TGTGCCAGCAGCTTACCGGACAGGGGGACAGATACGCAGTATTTT; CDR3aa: CASSLPDRGTDTQYF
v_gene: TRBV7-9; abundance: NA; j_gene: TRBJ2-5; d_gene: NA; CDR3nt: TGTGCCAGCAGCCCATCTACCCCCGCCGGGTCAGAGACCCAGTACTTC; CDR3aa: CASSPSTPAGSETQYF
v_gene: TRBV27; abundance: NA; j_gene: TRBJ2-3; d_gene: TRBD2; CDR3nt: TGTGCCAGCAGTTTAGCTCTAGCGGGAGGCACAGATACGCAGTATTTT; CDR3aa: CASSLALAGGTDTQYF
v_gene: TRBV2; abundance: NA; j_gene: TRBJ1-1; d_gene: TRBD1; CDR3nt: TGTGCCAGCAGTGTGGCGATGGACAGGGTTAATGAAGCTTTCTTT; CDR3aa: CASSVAMDRVNEAFF
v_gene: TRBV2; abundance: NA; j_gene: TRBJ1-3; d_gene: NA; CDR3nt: TGTGCCAGCAGTGAAAGGCTAGGGGGAGTTGGTGGAAACACCATATATTTT; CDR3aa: CASSERLGGVGGNTIYF
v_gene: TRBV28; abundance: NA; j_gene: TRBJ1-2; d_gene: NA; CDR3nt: TGTGCCAGCAGACCACCCGTGAATGGCTACACCTTC; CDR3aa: CASRPPVNGYTF
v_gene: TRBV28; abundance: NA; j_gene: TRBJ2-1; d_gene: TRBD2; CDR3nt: TGTGCCAGCAGTCAGCCGGGACTAGCGGTGTGGAATGAGCAGTTCTTC; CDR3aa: CASSQPGLAVWNEQFF
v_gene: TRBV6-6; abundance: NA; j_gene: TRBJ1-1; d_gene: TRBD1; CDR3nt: TGTGCCAGCAGTGGGGGAGGGGGCTTAGGCACTGAAGCTTTCTTT; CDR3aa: CASSGGGGLGTEAFF
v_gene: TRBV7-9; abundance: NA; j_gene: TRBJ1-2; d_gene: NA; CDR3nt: TGTGCCAGCAGCTTAGGGGCCGGCAACTATGGCTACACCTTC; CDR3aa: CASSLGAGNYGYTF
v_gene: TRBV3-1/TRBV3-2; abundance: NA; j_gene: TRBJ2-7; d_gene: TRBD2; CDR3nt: TGTGCCAGCAGCCTACCTAGCGGGAGAGAGTACTTC; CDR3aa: CASSLPSGREYF
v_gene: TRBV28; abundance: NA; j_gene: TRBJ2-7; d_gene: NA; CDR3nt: TGTGCCAGCAGTTTCGAGACATTTTCCTACGAGCAGTACTTC; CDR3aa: CASSFETFSYEQYF
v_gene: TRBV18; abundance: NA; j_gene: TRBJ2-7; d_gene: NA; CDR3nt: TGTGCCAGCTCACCAGGACAGTACGAGCAGTACTTC; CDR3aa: CASSPGQYEQYF